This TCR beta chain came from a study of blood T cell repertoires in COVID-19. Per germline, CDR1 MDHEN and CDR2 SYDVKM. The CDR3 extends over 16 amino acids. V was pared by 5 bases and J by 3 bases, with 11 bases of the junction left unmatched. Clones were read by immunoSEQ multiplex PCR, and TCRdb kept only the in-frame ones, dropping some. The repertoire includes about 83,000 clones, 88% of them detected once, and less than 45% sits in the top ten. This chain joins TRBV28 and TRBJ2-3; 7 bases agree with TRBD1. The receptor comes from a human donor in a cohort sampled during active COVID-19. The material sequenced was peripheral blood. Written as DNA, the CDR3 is TGTGCCAGCAGTGGTTTAGGGGGCGAGTGGACAGATACGCAGTATTTT. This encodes CASSGLGGEWTDTQYF. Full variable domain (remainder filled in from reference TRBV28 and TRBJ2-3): DVKVTQSSRYLVKRTGEKVFLECVQDMDHENMFWYRQDPGLGLRLIYFSYDVKMKEKGDIPEGYSVSREKKERFSLILESASTNQTSMYLCASSGLGGEWTDTQYFGPGTRLTVL.